The clone carrying this T cell receptor beta chain was picked up one time. The sample belongs to a study of blood T cell repertoires in COVID-19. Background on the study: The study drew acute and convalescent COVID-19 samples from the United States, Italy and Spain. Nucleic acid was either cDNA or gDNA, and it came from T cells, B-cell-depleted T cells, or PBMCs.

Original processing notes: Counts of nucleated cells, estimated from reference gene primer amplification, were obtained. Assay: immunoSEQ multiplex PCR; the TCRdb copy retains only in-frame clones and omits some. That table is the source of V, J and clone size, and D and trimming were worked out from the DNA. The sample consists of roughly 270,000 clones, roughly 88% of them appearing once. Trimming took 0 bases from V and 1 from J, leaving 7 bases between them. This CDR3 has 14 amino acids. CDR1 and CDR2 (germline): SGHDT, YYEEEE. The sequence was collected from a man younger than 35 with active or convalescent COVID-19. The chain combines TRBV5-6 with TRBJ1-1, with TRBD1 as a possible D gene (5 bases). Specimen: peripheral blood. Here the CDR3 reads CASSLGQRNTEAFF. CDR3 bases: TGTGCCAGCAGCTTGGGACAGAGGAACACTGAAGCTTTCTTT.